Below are 13 T cell receptor beta chains sequenced from a single sample in a study of T cells expressing NK-cell markers. For each CDR3 protein, TCRdb gives one entry from its re-call of the 5' RACE reads, without DNA. The sample includes 450,000 to 600,000 distinct CDR3 sequences. Input material: blood T cells: a sorted CD56 or NKG2C T cell subset, CD4+ or CD8+ T cells, or bulk PBMC T cells (not recorded which). The receptors originated from a man aged 18 to 35 in good health.

The genes are TRBV12-3 or TRBV12-4 and TRBJ2-1. The CDR3 is 15 residues long. CDR3 sequence reads: CASTRTNLAYNEQFF.

This rearrangement joins TRBV5-4 to TRBJ2-3; TCRdb indicates TRBD1, and absent DNA this call remains unverified. The CDR3 spans 14 residues. Germline V CDR1 and CDR2: SGHNT, YYREEE (reference sequence). The CDR3 sequence: CASSGGGLADTQYF.

The chain uses TRBV25-1 and TRBJ2-5; as DNA is missing, the TRBD1 call by TCRdb cannot be tested. CDR1 and CDR2 (germline): MGHDK, SYGVNS. The CDR3 has 17 amino acids. CDR3 in amino acids: CASSETQGQVALPTQYF. Variable domain in full (rest from reference TRBV25-1 and TRBJ2-5): EADIYQTPRYLVIGTGKKITLECSQTMGHDKMYWYQQDPGMELHLIHYSYGVNSTEKGDLSSESTVSRIRTEHFPLTLESARPSHTSQYLCASSETQGQVALPTQYFGPGTRLLVL.

This chain connects TRBV7-9 to TRBJ2-1; TCRdb lists TRBD2, though no DNA is available to test this call. The CDR3 has 13 amino acids. The germline CDR1 and CDR2 sequences are SEHNR and FQNEAQ (reference sequence). CDR3 protein: CASSFTLDNEQFF.

The genes are TRBV12-3 or TRBV12-4 and TRBJ1-1. CDR3 size: 14 residues. CDR3 in amino acids: CASTPQTMNTEAFF.

This chain connects TRBV27 to TRBJ2-7; TCRdb designates TRBD2, a call that cannot be tested without DNA. The germline CDR1 and CDR2 sequences are MNHEY and SMNVEV (reference sequence). The CDR3 is made up of 14 amino acids. CDR3: CASSPRVAGGPQYF.

The J gene is TRBJ2-2, the V gene TRBV12-3 or TRBV12-4. This CDR3 is 13 amino acids long. CDR3 loop: CASSADVTGELFF.

The gene calls are TRBV4-1 and TRBJ2-3; the TCRdb call, TRBD2, lacks DNA for checking. CDR1 MGHRA and CDR2 YSYEKL come from the germline V gene. The CDR3 contains 17 residues. CDR3 protein: CASSQEDAGVITDTQYF.

The gene calls are TRBV5-5 and TRBJ1-4; the TRBD1 assignment by TCRdb is unverifiable without DNA. Looked up from germline, CDR1 is SGHKS and CDR2 is YYEKEE (reference sequence). CDR3 length equals 16 residues. The CDR3 spells CASSGRTQGLSEKLFF.

The V and J genes are TRBV12-3 or TRBV12-4 and TRBJ2-1; the D call of TRBD2 rests on TCRdb alone, since no DNA is present to check it. The CDR3 has 12 residues. The CDR3 protein is CASSFQGLEEFF.

V is TRBV12-3 or TRBV12-4 and J is TRBJ2-3; the D call from TCRdb, TRBD2, cannot be confirmed without DNA. The CDR3 sequence is 15 residues long. CDR3 amino acids: CASRAGLAGGDTQYF.

The chain joins TRBV29-1 to TRBJ2-2; as DNA is missing, the TRBD1 call by TCRdb cannot be tested. CDR1 is SQVTM and CDR2 is ANQGSEA in the germline V gene. CDR3 length: 13 residues. This chain's CDR3 is CSVEEGPYGELFF.

V and J are TRBV29-1 and TRBJ2-5; the D gene TCRdb calls, TRBD2, cannot be checked with no DNA. Germline V gives CDR1 SQVTM, CDR2 ANQGSEA. The CDR3 spans 15 residues. This CDR3 reads CSGAIGITSQETQYF.